This T cell receptor beta chain originates from a study of cytomegalovirus exposure and HLA in healthy donors. Regarding the study as a whole: The investigators catalogued 150 or so TCR beta chains as cytomegalovirus-associated. Immune exposure information comprised only CMV serostatus.

The CDR3 is made up of 14 amino acids. V was shortened by 2 bases and J by 9 bases, with 16 bases between the two germline ends. Germline lookup yields CDR1 MNHNS and CDR2 SASEGT. A word on this clone: Its antigen is not known.

With 60 Vbeta and 13 Jbeta primers, the PCR was carried out. This table comes from immunoSEQ multiplex PCR, and its TCRdb copy is limited to in-frame clones, with some not included. In the table there are about 140,000 clones, roughly 80% of which are singletons. The sample consisted of PBMCs. The origin of this receptor is a female donor in good health and CMV-seronegative. This chain uses TRBV6-1 with TRBJ1-1; D ambiguous. CDR3 coding DNA: TGTGCCAGCAGTGAACTGTTTTCGCGGGGTAAAGCTTTCTTT. Translating it yields CASSELFSRGKAFF.